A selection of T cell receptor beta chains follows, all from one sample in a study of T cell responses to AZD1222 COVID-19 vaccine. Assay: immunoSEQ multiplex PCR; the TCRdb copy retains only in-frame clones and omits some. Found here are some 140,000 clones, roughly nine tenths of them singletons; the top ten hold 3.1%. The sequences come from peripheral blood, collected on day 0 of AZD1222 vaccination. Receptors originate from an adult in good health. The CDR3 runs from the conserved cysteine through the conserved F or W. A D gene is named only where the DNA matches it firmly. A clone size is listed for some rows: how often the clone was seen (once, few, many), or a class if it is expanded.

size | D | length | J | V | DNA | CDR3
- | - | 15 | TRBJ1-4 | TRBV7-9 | TGTGCCAGCAGCTTAGTGACAGCTAAAAATGAAAAACTGTTTTTT | CASSLVTAKNEKLFF
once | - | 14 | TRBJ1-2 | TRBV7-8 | TGTGCCAGCAGCCCGGCGGGGTTTACCTATGGCTACACCTTC | CASSPAGFTYGYTF
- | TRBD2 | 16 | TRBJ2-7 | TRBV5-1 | TGCGCCAGCAGCTTGGGGGGACTAGCATACGGTATGGAGCAGTACTTC | CASSLGGLAYGMEQYF
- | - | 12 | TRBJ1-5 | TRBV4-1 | TGCGCCAGCAGCCAAGGGGGTCAGCCCCAGCATTTT | CASSQGGQPQHF
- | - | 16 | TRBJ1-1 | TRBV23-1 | TGCGCCAGCAGTCATGGGCACCCTTGCTTTAACACTGAAGCTTTCTTT | CASSHGHPCFNTEAFF
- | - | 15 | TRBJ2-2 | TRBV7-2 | TGTGCCAGCAGCTTGGTTAGCGGTAACACCGGGGAGCTGTTTTTT | CASSLVSGNTGELFF
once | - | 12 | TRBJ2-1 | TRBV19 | TGTGCCAGCGGGGTGCGGTATCCTGAGCAGTTCTTC | CASGVRYPEQFF
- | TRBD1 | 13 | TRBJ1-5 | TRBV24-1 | TGTGCCACCGGGGGACAGTCTTATCAGCCCCAGCATTTT | CATGGQSYQPQHF
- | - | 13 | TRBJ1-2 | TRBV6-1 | TGTGCCAGCAGTGAGATGCGAGACTATGGCTACACCTTC | CASSEMRDYGYTF
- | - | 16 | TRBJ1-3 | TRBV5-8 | TGTGCCAGCAGCTTGCGGGGAGGATGGACTGGAAACACCATATATTTT | CASSLRGGWTGNTIYF
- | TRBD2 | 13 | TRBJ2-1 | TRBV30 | TGTGCCTGGGGCGGGAGTATTTCAAATGAGCAGTTCTTC | CAWGGSISNEQFF
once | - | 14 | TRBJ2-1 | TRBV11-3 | TGTGCCAGCAGCTTAGATCTGTCTCACAATGAGCAGTTCTTC | CASSLDLSHNEQFF
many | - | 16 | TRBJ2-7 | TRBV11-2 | TGTGCCAGCAGGCATATAGGGGGGGGTAAACCCTACGAGCAGTACTTC | CASRHIGGGKPYEQYF
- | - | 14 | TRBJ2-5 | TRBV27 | TGTGCCAGCAGTTTCGCAGGCCGGGCGGGGACCCAGTACTTC | CASSFAGRAGTQYF
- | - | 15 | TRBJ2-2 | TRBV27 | TGTGCCAGCAGTTCAGGGACACTCAACACCGGGGAGCTGTTTTTT | CASSSGTLNTGELFF
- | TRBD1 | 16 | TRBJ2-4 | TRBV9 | TGTGCCAGCAGCTTAGATACAGGGGCGGCCAAAAACATTCAGTACTTC | CASSLDTGAAKNIQYF
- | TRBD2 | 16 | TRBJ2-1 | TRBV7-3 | TGTGCCAGCAGCCCGGGGAGTGGAGCGGGAGGTCAGGAGCAGTTCTTC | CASSPGSGAGGQEQFF
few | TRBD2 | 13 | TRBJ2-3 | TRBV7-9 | TGTGCCAGCATCGGACTAGGCGCAGATACGCAGTATTTT | CASIGLGADTQYF
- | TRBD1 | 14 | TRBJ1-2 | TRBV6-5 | TGTGCCAGCAGCCCCGACAGGGCTTCATATGGCTACACCTTC | CASSPDRASYGYTF
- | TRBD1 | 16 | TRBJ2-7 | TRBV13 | TGTGCCAGCAGCTTAGAGGTGCAGGGGGCATGGTACGAGCAGTACTTC | CASSLEVQGAWYEQYF
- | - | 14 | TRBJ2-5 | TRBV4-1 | TGCGCCAGCAGCCAAGACCCAGCACAAGAGACCCAGTACTTC | CASSQDPAQETQYF
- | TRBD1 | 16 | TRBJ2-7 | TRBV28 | TGTGCCAGCAGTCCTCCTACAGGGGCCCCCCACTACGAGCAGTACTTC | CASSPPTGAPHYEQYF
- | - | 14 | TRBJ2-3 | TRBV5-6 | TGTGCTTCCCTGGAGACGGGGGACACAGATACGCAGTATTTT | CASLETGDTDTQYF
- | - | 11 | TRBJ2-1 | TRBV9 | TGTGCCAGCAGTCAGACTGGACAGCAGTTCTTC | CASSQTGQQFF
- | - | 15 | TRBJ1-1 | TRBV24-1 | TGTGCCACCAGTGATTCAAGGGGGAGGAACACTGAAGCTTTCTTT | CATSDSRGRNTEAFF
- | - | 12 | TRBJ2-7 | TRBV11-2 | TGTGCCAGCAGGAGACTATCCTACGAGCAGTACTTC | CASRRLSYEQYF
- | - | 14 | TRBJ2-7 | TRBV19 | TGTGCCAGTAGGGTTACAGAGTCCTCCTACGAGCAGTACTTC | CASRVTESSYEQYF
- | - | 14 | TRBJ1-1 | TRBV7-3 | TGTGCCAGCAGCTTTAATCCGGGTGAACACGGGGCTTTCTTT | CASSFNPGEHGAFF
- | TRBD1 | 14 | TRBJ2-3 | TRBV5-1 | TGCGCCAGCAGCCCAGGACAGGGGGCAGATACGCAGTATTTT | CASSPGQGADTQYF
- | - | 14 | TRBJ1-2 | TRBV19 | TGTGCCAGTAGTATTGGCAAAGAGGCCTATGGCTACACCTTC | CASSIGKEAYGYTF
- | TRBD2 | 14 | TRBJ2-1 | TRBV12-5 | TGTGCTAGTGCCCCCGGGACTAGCGTCAATGAGCAGTTCTTC | CASAPGTSVNEQFF
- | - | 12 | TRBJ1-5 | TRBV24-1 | TGTGCCACCTCGGCTGGTAATCAGCCCCAGCATTTT | CATSAGNQPQHF
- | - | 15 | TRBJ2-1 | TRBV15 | TGTGCCACCAGGCTACAAAGCGGGTCCTACAATGAGCAGTTCTTC | CATRLQSGSYNEQFF
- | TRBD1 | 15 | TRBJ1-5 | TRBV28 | TGTGCCAGCCTCTGGGACAGGGAACGAACTCAGCCCCAGCATTTT | CASLWDRERTQPQHF
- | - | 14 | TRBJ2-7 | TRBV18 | TGTGCCAGCTCACCGGGGCAGGGTCATTACGAGCAGTACTTC | CASSPGQGHYEQYF
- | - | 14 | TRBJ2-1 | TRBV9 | TGTGCCAGCAGCGTAGGTCACCTCACCAATGAGCAGTTCTTC | CASSVGHLTNEQFF
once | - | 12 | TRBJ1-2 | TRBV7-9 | TGTGCCAGCAGCAAACAAGACGGCGGCTACACCTTC | CASSKQDGGYTF
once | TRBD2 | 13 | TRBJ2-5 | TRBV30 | TGTGCCTGGGGAGGACTAGCGGACGAGACCCAGTACTTC | CAWGGLADETQYF
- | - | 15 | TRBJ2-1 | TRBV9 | TGTGCCAGCAGCAGCGTAGATGTTTTCGACAATGAGCAGTTCTTC | CASSSVDVFDNEQFF